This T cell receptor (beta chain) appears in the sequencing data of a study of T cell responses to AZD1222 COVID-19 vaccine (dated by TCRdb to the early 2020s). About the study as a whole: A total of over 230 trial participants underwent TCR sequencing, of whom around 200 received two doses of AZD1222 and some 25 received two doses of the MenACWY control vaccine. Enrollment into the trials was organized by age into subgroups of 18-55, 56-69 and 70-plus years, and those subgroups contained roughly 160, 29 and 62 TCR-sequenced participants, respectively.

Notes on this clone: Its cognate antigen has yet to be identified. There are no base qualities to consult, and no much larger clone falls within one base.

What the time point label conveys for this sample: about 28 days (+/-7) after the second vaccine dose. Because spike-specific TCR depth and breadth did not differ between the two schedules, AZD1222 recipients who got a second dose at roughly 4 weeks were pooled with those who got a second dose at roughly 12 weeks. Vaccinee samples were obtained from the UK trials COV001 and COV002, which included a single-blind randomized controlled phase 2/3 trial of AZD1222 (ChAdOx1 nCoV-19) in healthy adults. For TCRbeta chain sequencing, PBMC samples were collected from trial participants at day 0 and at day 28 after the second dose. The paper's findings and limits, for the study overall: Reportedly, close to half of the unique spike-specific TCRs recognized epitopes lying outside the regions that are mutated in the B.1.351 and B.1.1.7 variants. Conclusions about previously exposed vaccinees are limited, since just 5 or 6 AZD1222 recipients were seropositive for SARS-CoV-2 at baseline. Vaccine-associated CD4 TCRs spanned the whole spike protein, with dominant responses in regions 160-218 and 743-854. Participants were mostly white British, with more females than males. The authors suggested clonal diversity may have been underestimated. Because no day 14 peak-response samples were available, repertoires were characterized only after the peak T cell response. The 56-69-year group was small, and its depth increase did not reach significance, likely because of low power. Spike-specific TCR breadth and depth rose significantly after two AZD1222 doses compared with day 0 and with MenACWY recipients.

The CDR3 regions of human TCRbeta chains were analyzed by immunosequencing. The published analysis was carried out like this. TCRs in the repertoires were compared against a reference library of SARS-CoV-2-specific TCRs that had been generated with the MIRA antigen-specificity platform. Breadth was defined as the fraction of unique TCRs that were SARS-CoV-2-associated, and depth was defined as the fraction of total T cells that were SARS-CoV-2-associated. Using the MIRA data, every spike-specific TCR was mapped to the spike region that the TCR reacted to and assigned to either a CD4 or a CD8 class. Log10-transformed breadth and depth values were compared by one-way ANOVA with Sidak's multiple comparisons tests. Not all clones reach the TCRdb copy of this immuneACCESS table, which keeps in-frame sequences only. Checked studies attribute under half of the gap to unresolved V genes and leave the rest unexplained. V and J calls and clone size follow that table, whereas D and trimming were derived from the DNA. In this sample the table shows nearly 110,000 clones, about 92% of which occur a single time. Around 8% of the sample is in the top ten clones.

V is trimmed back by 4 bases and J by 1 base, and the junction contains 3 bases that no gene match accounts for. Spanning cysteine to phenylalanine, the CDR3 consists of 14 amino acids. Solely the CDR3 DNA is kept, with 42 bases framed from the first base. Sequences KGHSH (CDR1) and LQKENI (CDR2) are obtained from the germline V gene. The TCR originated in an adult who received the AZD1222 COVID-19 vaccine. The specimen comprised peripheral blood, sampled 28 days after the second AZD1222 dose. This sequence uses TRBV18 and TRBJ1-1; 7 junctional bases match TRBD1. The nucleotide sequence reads TGTGCCAGCTCACTACAGGGGCAGAACACTGAAGCTTTCTTT. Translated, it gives CASSLQGQNTEAFF. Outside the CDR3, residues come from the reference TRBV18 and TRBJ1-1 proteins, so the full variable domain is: NAGVMQNPRHLVRRRGQEARLRCSPMKGHSHVYWYRQLPEEGLKFMVYLQKENIIDESGMPKERFSAEFPKEGPSILRIQQVVRGDSAAYFCASSLQGQNTEAFFGQGTRLTVV.